Reported below is one T cell receptor beta chain. Germline V gene sequence: CDR1 LNHNV, CDR2 YYDKDF (reference sequence). Trimming shortened V by 5 bases and J by 3 bases, and 10 bases separated the two germline ends. The CDR3 contains 14 residues. This specimen comes from a study of preoperative IRX-2 immunotherapy in early breast cancer. Repertoires were generated with immunoSEQ multiplex PCR, while TCRdb's copy carries only in-frame clones and drops some. The table lists about 23,000 clones, approximately 95% of them singletons. As for treatment: preoperative locoregional IRX-2 cytokine immunotherapy. This phase Ib study tested locoregional IRX-2 cytokine immunotherapy given before surgery.

V and J are TRBV15 and TRBJ2-2, with D hard to call. The sequencing here drew on tumor tissue, taken after IRX-2 immunotherapy. The TCR was taken from a human donor with breast cancer. The CDR3 is CATSGSDHTGELFF. The CDR3 nucleotides read TGTGCCACCAGCGGTAGTGATCACACCGGGGAGCTGTTTTTT.